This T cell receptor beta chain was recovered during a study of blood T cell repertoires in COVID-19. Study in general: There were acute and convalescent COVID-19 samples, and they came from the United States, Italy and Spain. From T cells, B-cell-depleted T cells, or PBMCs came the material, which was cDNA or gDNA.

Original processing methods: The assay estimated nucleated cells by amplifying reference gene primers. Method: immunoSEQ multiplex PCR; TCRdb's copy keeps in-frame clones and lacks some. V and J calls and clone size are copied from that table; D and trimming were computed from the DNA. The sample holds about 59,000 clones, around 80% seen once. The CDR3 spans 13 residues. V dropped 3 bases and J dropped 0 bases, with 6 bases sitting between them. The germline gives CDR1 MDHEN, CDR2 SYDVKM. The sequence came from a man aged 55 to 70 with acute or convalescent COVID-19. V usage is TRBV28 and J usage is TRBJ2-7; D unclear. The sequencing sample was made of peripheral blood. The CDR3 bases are TGTGCCAGCAGTTTGGCACACTCCTACGAGCAGTACTTC. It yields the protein CASSLAHSYEQYF.